This TCR beta chain was found in a study of blood T cell repertoires in COVID-19 (TCRdb year 2020). Broadly, across the study: Samples from collaborators originated in the United States, Italy and Spain and spanned both the acute and convalescent phases of COVID-19. The material from the prospective study consisted of cDNA or gDNA derived from T cells, B-cell-depleted T cells, or PBMCs. Deeply sampled blood TCRbeta repertoires from subjects exposed to, actively infected with, or recovered from COVID-19 were included in the dataset. The repertoires were released in a freely available public database meant as a resource for research on the immune response to SARS-CoV-2. The samples were drawn from two sources: the first 160 participants of the ongoing ImmuneRACE study, and some 1,300 subjects contributed by 6 global collaborators. Nearly every sample came with metadata listing a de-identified subject ID, COVID-19 status, age in years and sex. Where available, HLA class I and class II types were obtained from metadata supplied by the sample provider rather than from assay-based typing.

Collaborating institutions collected whole blood in K2EDTA tubes following their own protocols. For TCRbeta analysis, collaborators shipped samples as frozen whole blood, isolated PBMCs, or DNA extracted from either of those sample types. The immunoSEQ Assay, a bias-controlled multiplex PCR, was used to amplify TCRbeta CDR3 regions from genomic DNA. The original methods were these. Within the assay, amplification of reference gene primers was used to estimate how many nucleated cells each sample contained. To quantify the absolute abundance of each unique TCRbeta CDR3 rearrangement, sequence reads were collapsed and filtered. For each sample, productive Simpson clonality was calculated as the square root of Simpson's diversity index across productive rearrangements. TCRdb mirrors the immuneACCESS table, restricted to in-frame sequences. Some clones are absent from its copies; in checked studies, under half trace to an unresolved V gene, and the reason for the others is unknown. V and J calls and clone size are given by that table; D and trimming were obtained from the DNA. The sample contains about 76,000 clones, more than 75% of them found a single time. Of the sample, roughly 9.1% falls within the top ten clones.

The germline V gene gives CDR1 as SGHTA and CDR2 as FQGNSA. Relative to germline, V is missing 8 bases and J is missing 4 bases, with 21 bases of the junction outside any gene match. CDR3 length: 18 amino acids, cysteine to phenylalanine. Only CDR3 DNA is held: 54 bases, read in frame from base 1. This clone was counted once. Its antigen remains unidentified. No qualities accompany the bases; no much larger clone lies one base away. Paper-wide results and their limitations: Clinical and demographic metadata were provided uncurated, with the amount varying by source and participant.

The chain is encoded by TRBV7-2 joined to TRBJ1-2; 8 junctional bases match TRBD1. The clonotype comes from a human donor in a cohort sampled during active COVID-19. The sequenced sample was peripheral blood. The CDR3 sequence is CASPPGQGKSPRIYGYTF. The DNA is as follows: TGTGCCAGCCCGCCCGGACAGGGAAAATCCCCCAGAATCTATGGCTACACCTTC.